This T cell receptor (beta chain) was recovered during a study of early T cells in non-severe SARS-CoV-2 infection. TCRdb re-called the 5' RACE reads through MiXCR, storing one row per CDR3 protein. The top ten clones hold roughly an eighth of a sample with under 35,000 distinct CDR3 sequences, about 4.6% of them seen once. Points from the study as a whole: Database matching using VDJdb favored anti-spike CD8 responses, with private and CD4 specificities left missing.

This clonotype was seen ten or more times. Its specificity is not known. CDR1 is MGHRA, CDR2 YSYEKL, per germline. Trimming stripped 1 base from V and 3 bases from J, with 19 bases between. The CDR3 spans 17 residues. The chain carries TRBV4-1 and TRBJ2-7, with D possibly TRBD2 on 5 matching bases. Source material: whole blood. This clonotype originated in an adult who was a healthcare worker with PCR-confirmed SARS-CoV-2 infection or an uninfected control (not recorded which). The CDR3 is CASSQVALATLLYEQYF. The CDR3 DNA sequence: TGCGCCAGCAGCCAAGTAGCCCTAGCTACCCTCCTCTACGAGCAGTACTTC.